Below, 13 T cell receptor beta chains from the same sample are listed, as sequenced in a study of shared clonotypes between healthy human individuals. Assay used: immunoSEQ multiplex PCR; TCRdb lists only in-frame clones, some missing. The top ten hold 1% to 1.3% of the sample, which has about 2 million clones, roughly 94% seen once. Naive CD8 cells were CD45RO-negative, positively selected for CCR7, excluding terminally differentiated effector memory CD45RA+ cells. The sample taken for sequencing was naive CD8+ T cells sorted from blood. Every receptor here comes from a man between 18 and 35 years old in good health.

This chain connects TRBV5-6 to TRBJ2-7, with D perhaps matching TRBD2 (6 bases). Trimming left V 3 bases short and J 3 bases short, with 16 bases between. The CDR3 is made up of 15 amino acids. Germline-derived CDR1 and CDR2 are SGHDT and YYEEEE. CDR3 DNA: TGTGCCAGCAGCTCCCCGGGAGAGGCAAACTACGAGCAGTACTTC. Protein product: CASSSPGEANYEQYF.

The chain is built from TRBV4-1 and TRBJ2-5; D remains unclear. Between the trimmed V and J ends, which lost 0 bases and 1 base, there was a span of 6 bases. The CDR3 totals 14 residues. Germline V gene sequence: CDR1 MGHRA, CDR2 YSYEKL. The CDR3 here is CASSQEETQETQYF. The DNA for the CDR3 is TGCGCCAGCAGCCAAGAGGAGACCCAAGAGACCCAGTACTTC.

The genes are TRBV28 and TRBJ2-5, with 8 positions matching TRBD1. Trimming cost V 6 bases and J 5 bases; bases outside gene matches: 5. This CDR3 has 13 amino acids. Germline assignment: CDR1 MDHEN and CDR2 SYDVKM. In DNA form, the CDR3 reads TGTGCCAGCAGGTTACAGGGGGTGGAGACCCAGTACTTC. This translates into CASRLQGVETQYF.

The CDR3 loop reads CASSSRDRGPEQYF. The CDR3 DNA sequence: TGTGCCAGCAGTTCCCGGGACAGGGGCCCCGAGCAGTACTTC. J is TRBJ2-7 and V is TRBV6-6, with TRBD1 identical over 10 bases. Trimming removed 4 bases from V and 6 bases from J; junction bases left unmatched: 6. The CDR3 runs to 14 residues. The germline V gene has CDR1 MNHNY and CDR2 SVGAGI (reference sequence).

This chain joins TRBV7-6 and TRBJ2-5; D remains unclear. Germline values: CDR1 SGHVS, CDR2 FNYEAQ. Trimming pared 1 base from V and 3 bases from J, leaving 9 bases between. CDR3 length equals 14 residues. This CDR3 is CASSLEAREETQYF. The CDR3 nucleotides read TGTGCCAGCAGCTTAGAGGCTAGGGAAGAGACCCAGTACTTC.

The rearrangement links TRBV5-6 to TRBJ1-4; a possible D gene is TRBD1 (5 bases). V lost 4 bases and J 8 bases, leaving 18 bases between the germline ends. Germline-derived CDR1 and CDR2 are SGHDT and YYEEEE. This CDR3 is 15 amino acids long. Here the CDR3 reads CASSETGTAMEKLFF. The CDR3, as DNA: TGTGCCAGCAGCGAAACCGGGACCGCAATGGAAAAACTGTTTTTT.

The chain is built from TRBV27 and TRBJ1-5; a possible D gene is TRBD1 (5 bases). This CDR3 region has 16 residues. The germline V gene has CDR1 MNHEY and CDR2 SMNVEV (reference sequence). The ends were cut back, 9 bases at V and 1 base at J, with 19 bases in the middle. The CDR3 nucleotides are TGTGCCAGTACTCCATCCGGGGGAGAGAGCAATCAGCCCCAGCATTTT. Amino acid sequence: CASTPSGGESNQPQHF.

The rearrangement links TRBV6-6 to TRBJ2-7, with D perhaps TRBD1 (7 bases). This CDR3 has 11 amino acids. CDR1 and CDR2 (germline): MNHNY, SVGAGI (reference sequence). V was clipped by 8 bases and J by 5 bases, with 10 bases between them. This CDR3 is CASQGGDEQYF. CDR3 sequence (DNA): TGTGCCAGCCAGGGGGGAGACGAGCAGTACTTC.

J is TRBJ2-7 and V is TRBV30; the D is unclear. Germline V gives CDR1 GTSNPN, CDR2 SVGIG (reference sequence). CDR3 length equals 12 residues. Trimming left V 1 base short and J 7 bases short, with 11 bases between. The CDR3 sequence is CAWSEVRGEQYF. CDR3 DNA sequence: TGTGCCTGGAGTGAGGTCAGAGGAGAGCAGTACTTC.

The chain carries TRBV6-5 and TRBJ2-3; possible D gene TRBD2, 6 bases. The CDR3 totals 15 residues. Germline CDR1 MNHEY, CDR2 SVGAGI. The ends were cut back, 6 bases at V and 2 bases at J, with 15 bases in the middle. CDR3 in DNA: TGTGCCAGCAGCCCCCAGCGGGCCGTCACAGATACGCAGTATTTT. It specifies CASSPQRAVTDTQYF.

As for this clone: Other DNA sequences in the same sample also yield this CDR3. The J gene is TRBJ2-2, the V gene TRBV10-1, with unresolved D. V was clipped by 2 bases and J by 5 bases, with 3 bases between them. From germline, CDR1 is WNHNN and CDR2 SYGVQD (reference sequence). CDR3 size: 12 residues. CDR3 coding DNA: TGCGCCAGCAGTGAGCCAACCGGGGAGCTGTTTTTT. It yields the protein CASSEPTGELFF.

In the case of this clone: Other DNA sequences in the sample encode the same CDR3. The gene calls are TRBV4-1 and TRBJ1-5; D is uncertain. The germline gives CDR1 MGHRA, CDR2 YSYEKL. V lost 0 bases to trimming and J lost 4 bases, with 4 bases between them. This CDR3 contains 13 residues. CDR3: CASSQDINQPQHF. DNA for the CDR3: TGCGCCAGCAGCCAAGATATTAATCAGCCCCAGCATTTT.

The chain employs TRBV2 and TRBJ2-3; TRBD2 matches 11 bases. Unmatched junction bases numbered 15, after V lost 7 bases and J lost 3 bases. CDR3 size: 18 residues. In germline, CDR1 is SNHLY, CDR2 FYNNEI. The CDR3 nucleotides read TGTGCCAGCACCGAAGTTGGGATAGCGGGGGGGCGAACAGATACGCAGTATTTT. Translated: CASTEVGIAGGRTDTQYF.